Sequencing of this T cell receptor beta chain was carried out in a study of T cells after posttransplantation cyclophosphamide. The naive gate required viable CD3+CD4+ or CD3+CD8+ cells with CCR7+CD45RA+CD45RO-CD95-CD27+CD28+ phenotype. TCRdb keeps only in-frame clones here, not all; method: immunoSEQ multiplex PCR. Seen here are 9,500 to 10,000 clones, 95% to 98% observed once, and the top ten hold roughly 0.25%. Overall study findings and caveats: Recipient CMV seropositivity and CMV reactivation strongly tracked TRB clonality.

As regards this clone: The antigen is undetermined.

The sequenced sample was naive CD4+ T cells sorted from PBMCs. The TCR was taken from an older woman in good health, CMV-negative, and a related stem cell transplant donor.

As DNA, the CDR3 is TGTGCCAGCCGAGGACAGGGCCGTACCAATGGCTACACCTTC. Protein product: CASRGQGRTNGYTF. The J gene is TRBJ1-2, the V gene TRBV6-4; TRBD1 aligns across 8 bases. This CDR3 has 14 residues. V trimming: 8 bases; J trimming: 6 bases; junction bases outside the gene matches: 11. Germline V gene data show CDR1 as MRHNA and CDR2 as SNTAGT.